One and the same sample provided the 17 T cell receptor beta chains below, sequenced in a study of early T cells in non-severe SARS-CoV-2 infection. In TCRdb, the 5' RACE reads were re-called with MiXCR into one record per CDR3 protein. The data contain about 97,000 distinct CDR3 sequences, 8% to 13% of them singletons. This sample comprised whole blood, obtained at baseline. These receptors all come from an adult who was a healthcare worker with PCR-confirmed SARS-CoV-2 infection or an uninfected control (not recorded which).

The rearrangement links TRBV10-3 to TRBJ2-3; 9 bases line up with TRBD1. The length of the CDR3 is 15 residues. The germline gives CDR1 ENHRY, CDR2 SYGVKD. The V segment lost 6 bases and the J segment 0 bases; nucleotides outside the gene matches: 4. The DNA for the CDR3 is TGTGCCATCAGCACCGGGACAGGGAGCACAGATACGCAGTATTTT. Translated, it gives CAISTGTGSTDTQYF.

There are a few counts of this clonotype. The V and J genes are TRBV19 and TRBJ2-7, with D hard to call. Looked up from germline, CDR1 is LNHDA and CDR2 is SQIVND (reference sequence). The V end was cut by 2 bases, the J end by 2 bases, with 13 bases between. The CDR3 totals 15 residues. DNA for the CDR3: TGTGCCAGTAGTATACACGGGCAAAGAACCTACGAGCAGTACTTC. Protein: CASSIHGQRTYEQYF.

This clonotype has just a few counts. The chain employs TRBV4-1 and TRBJ2-3, with D tentatively TRBD1 (6 bases). CDR3 length: 17 residues. In germline, CDR1 is MGHRA, CDR2 YSYEKL. V lost 3 bases and J 4 bases, leaving 20 bases between the germline ends. This CDR3 is CASSHPIHRVWSDTQYF. Here the CDR3 DNA reads TGCGCCAGCAGCCATCCCATCCACAGGGTCTGGTCAGATACGCAGTATTTT.

This clonotype was picked up many times. The chain employs TRBV12-3 or TRBV12-4 and TRBJ2-6; D not resolved. This CDR3 has 13 amino acids. Trimming pared 10 bases from V and 2 bases from J, leaving 9 bases between. CDR3 DNA sequence: TGTGCCATCCCGACCCCTGGGGCCAACGTCCTGACTTTC. This codes for CAIPTPGANVLTF.

CDR3 in amino acids: CASNNQRGLAGTHKNIQYF. CDR3 sequence (DNA): TGTGCCAGCAACAACCAGCGGGGACTAGCGGGGACCCACAAAAACATTCAGTACTTC. The chain carries TRBV11-2 and TRBJ2-4, with 13 bases fitting TRBD2. With 7 bases clipped from V and 3 bases from J, the junction kept 15 bases outside the gene matches. Germline CDR1 is SGHAT and CDR2 is FQNNGV. The CDR3 has 19 amino acids. Drawing the rest from reference TRBV11-2 and TRBJ2-4, the complete variable domain is EAGVAQSPRYKIIEKRQSVAFWCNPISGHATLYWYQQILGQGPKLLIQFQNNGVVDDSQLPKDRFSAERLKGVDSTLKIQPAKLEDSAVYLCASNNQRGLAGTHKNIQYFGAGTRLSVL.

The chain has TRBV10-3 and TRBJ1-1, with TRBD1 matching 10 bases. This CDR3 is 17 amino acids long. J gave up 4 bases and V 6 bases, and 14 bases lay outside the gene matches. Germline V CDR1 and CDR2: ENHRY, SYGVKD. CDR3 sequence: CAIRNVPGQGLSTEAFF. The CDR3 DNA follows: TGTGCCATCAGGAACGTCCCGGGACAGGGGCTGAGCACTGAAGCTTTCTTT.

This clonotype was counted only a few times. V usage is TRBV9 and J usage is TRBJ2-3, with 10 bases aligning to TRBD2. Germline-derived CDR1 and CDR2 are SGDLS and YYNGEE. The CDR3 runs 14 residues. V dropped 3 bases and J dropped 5; count of bases not matched to a gene: 3. This CDR3 reads CASSGTSGGDTQYF. The CDR3 region has the DNA TGTGCCAGCAGCGGGACTAGCGGAGGAGATACGCAGTATTTT.

This clonotype came up a few times. V gene TRBV10-2 combines with J gene TRBJ1-2; D might be TRBD1 (5 bases). This CDR3 comprises 16 residues. Trimming cost V 2 bases and J 4 bases, with 17 bases left between them. Germline CDR1 and CDR2: WSHSY and SAAADI. CDR3 DNA sequence: TGCGCCAGCAGTGAGGGGCGACGGGGACTGAGCTATGGCTACACCTTC. Translated: CASSEGRRGLSYGYTF.

This clonotype was seen ten or more times. The chain employs TRBV6-2 or TRBV6-3 and TRBJ2-4, with D unresolved. From germline, CDR1 is MNHEY and CDR2 SVGEGT. This CDR3 is built from 11 residues. Between the trimmed V and J ends, which lost 6 bases and 5 bases, there was a span of 5 bases. The CDR3 reads CASSTQNIQYF. In DNA, the CDR3 is TGTGCCAGCAGCACCCAAAACATTCAGTACTTC.

This clonotype was seen ten or more times. V usage is TRBV6-1 and J usage is TRBJ2-3; 10 positions agree with TRBD2. J gave up 2 bases and V 8 bases, and 7 bases lay outside the gene matches. Germline V gene sequence: CDR1 MNHNS, CDR2 SASEGT. This CDR3 comprises 15 residues. This chain's CDR3 is CASRLSGGVTDTQYF. The CDR3 coding sequence is TGTGCCAGCCGCCTAAGCGGGGGGGTCACAGATACGCAGTATTTT.

This clonotype was detected a few times. CDR3 sequence reads: CASTRQGNTGELFF. In DNA form, the CDR3 reads TGTGCCAGCACTCGACAGGGAAACACCGGGGAGCTGTTTTTT. The chain combines TRBV2 with TRBJ2-2; 7 bases agree with TRBD1. V lost 7 bases to trimming and J lost 2 bases; unmatched junction nucleotides: 4. Germline assignment: CDR1 SNHLY and CDR2 FYNNEI. The CDR3 is 14 amino acids.

The V and J genes are TRBV9 and TRBJ2-1; D remains ambiguous. V was trimmed by 2 bases and J by 9 bases, leaving 12 bases between them. Per the germline V gene, CDR1 is SGDLS and CDR2 is YYNGEE. CDR3 length: 13 residues. CDR3 sequence: CASSVAGSIEQFF. In nucleotides, the CDR3 is TGTGCCAGCAGCGTGGCAGGTTCTATTGAGCAGTTCTTC.

The sample holds a few counts of this clonotype. The rearrangement links TRBV2 to TRBJ1-1, with D possibly being TRBD1 (5 bases). The CDR3 consists of 13 residues. Trimming shortened V by 6 bases and J by 6 bases, and 14 bases separated the two germline ends. Per the germline V gene, CDR1 is SNHLY and CDR2 is FYNNEI. CDR3 residues: CASRRQGFAEAFF. The CDR3, as DNA: TGTGCCAGCAGGCGGCAGGGCTTTGCTGAAGCTTTCTTT.

The chain joins TRBV11-2 to TRBJ2-1, with D unresolved. CDR3 size: 16 residues. V lost 0 bases and J 0 bases, leaving 9 bases between the germline ends. Germline V lookup: CDR1 SGHAT, CDR2 FQNNGV. CDR3 in DNA: TGTGCCAGCAGCTTAGATAACCGATTCTCCTACAATGAGCAGTTCTTC. Its protein product is CASSLDNRFSYNEQFF.

Ten or more counts support this clonotype. This sequence joins TRBV7-3 and TRBJ1-1; maybe TRBD1 (6 bases). V dropped 0 bases and J dropped 5 bases, with 13 bases sitting between them. CDR1 is SGHTA, CDR2 FQGTGA, per germline. The CDR3 length is 15 residues. This CDR3 is CASSLTLGGETEAFF. In DNA, the CDR3 is TGTGCCAGCAGCTTAACGTTAGGGGGGGAAACTGAAGCTTTCTTT.

This clonotype was observed a handful of times. The gene calls are TRBV19 and TRBJ1-2, with 10 bases that match TRBD1. The V and J ends lost 7 bases and 3 bases, in that order; junction bases with no gene match: 8. The CDR3 length is 15 residues. Germline CDR1 and CDR2: LNHDA and SQIVND (reference sequence). CDR3 sequence: CASTETGGDDYGYTF. CDR3 coding DNA: TGTGCCAGTACTGAGACAGGGGGCGATGACTATGGCTACACCTTC.

This clonotype has a count of ten or more. J is TRBJ1-2 and V is TRBV7-3; perhaps TRBD1 as D (5 bases). The CDR3 consists of 15 residues. Germline values: CDR1 SGHTA, CDR2 FQGTGA. Trimming took 2 bases from V and 4 from J, leaving 14 bases between them. CDR3 nucleotides: TGTGCCAGCAGCTTACAGGGTCCGTCAAGCTATGGCTACACCTTC. This encodes CASSLQGPSSYGYTF. The complete variable domain, with remaining parts taken from reference TRBV7-3 and TRBJ1-2, reads GAGVSQTPSNKVTEKGKYVELRCDPISGHTALYWYRQSLGQGPEFLIYFQGTGAADDSGLPNDRFFAVRPEGSVSTLKIQRTERGDSAVYLCASSLQGPSSYGYTFGSGTRLTVV.